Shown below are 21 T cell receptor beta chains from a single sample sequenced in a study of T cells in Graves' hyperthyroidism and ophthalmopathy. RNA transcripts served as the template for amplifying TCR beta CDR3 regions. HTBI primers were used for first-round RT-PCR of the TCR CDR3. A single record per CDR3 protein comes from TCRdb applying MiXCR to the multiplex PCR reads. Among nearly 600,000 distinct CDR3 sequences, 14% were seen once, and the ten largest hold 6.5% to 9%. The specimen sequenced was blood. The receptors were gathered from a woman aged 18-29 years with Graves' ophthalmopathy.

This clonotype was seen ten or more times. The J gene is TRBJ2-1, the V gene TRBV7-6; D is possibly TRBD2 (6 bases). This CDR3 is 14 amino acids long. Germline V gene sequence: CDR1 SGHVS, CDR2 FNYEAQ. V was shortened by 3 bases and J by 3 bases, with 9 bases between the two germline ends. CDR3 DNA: TGTGCCAGCAGCTTGCGGGGATTCTACAATGAGCAGTTCTTC. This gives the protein CASSLRGFYNEQFF.

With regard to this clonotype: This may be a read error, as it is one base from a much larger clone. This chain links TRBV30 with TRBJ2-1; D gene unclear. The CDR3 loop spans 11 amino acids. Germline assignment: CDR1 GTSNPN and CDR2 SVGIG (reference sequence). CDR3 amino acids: CAWEQYNEQSF. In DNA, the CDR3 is TGTGCCTGGGAGCAGTACAATGAGCAGTCCTTC.

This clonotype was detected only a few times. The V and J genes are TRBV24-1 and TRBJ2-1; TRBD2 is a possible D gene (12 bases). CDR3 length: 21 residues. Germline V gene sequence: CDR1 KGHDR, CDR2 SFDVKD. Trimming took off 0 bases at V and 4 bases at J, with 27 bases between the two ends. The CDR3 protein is CATSDLHGTGGTSGWYNEQFF. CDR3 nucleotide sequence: TGTGCCACCAGTGATTTGCATGGGACAGGGGGGACTAGCGGGTGGTACAATGAGCAGTTCTTC.

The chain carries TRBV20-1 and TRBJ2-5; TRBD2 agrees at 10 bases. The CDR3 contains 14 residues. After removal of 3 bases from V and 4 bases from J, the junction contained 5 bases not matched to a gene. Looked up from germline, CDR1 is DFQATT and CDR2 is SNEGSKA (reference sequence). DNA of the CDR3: TGCAGTGCTAGCCTAGCGGGAGTGGCAGAGACCCAGTACTTC. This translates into CSASLAGVAETQYF.

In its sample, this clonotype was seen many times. CDR3 sequence: CSATEPTVLRETQYF. CDR3 nucleotides: TGCAGTGCTACCGAACCGACAGTGTTGAGAGAGACCCAGTACTTC. This chain connects TRBV20-1 to TRBJ2-5; possible D gene TRBD1, 5 bases. Germline lookup yields CDR1 DFQATT and CDR2 SNEGSKA (reference sequence). This CDR3 has 15 residues. Trimming shortened V by 4 bases and J by 4 bases, and 19 bases separated the two germline ends.

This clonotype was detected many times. For the CDR3, the DNA is TGTGCCATCAGTGAGTCGACAGCCGGACAGGGGGGGGGCGAGCAGTACTTC. It codes for CAISESTAGQGGGEQYF. The chain combines TRBV10-3 with TRBJ2-7, with 10 bases matching TRBD1. The length of the CDR3 is 17 residues. Germline loops: CDR1 ENHRY, CDR2 SYGVKD. With V trimmed by 0 bases and J by 6 bases, 11 bases remained unmatched.

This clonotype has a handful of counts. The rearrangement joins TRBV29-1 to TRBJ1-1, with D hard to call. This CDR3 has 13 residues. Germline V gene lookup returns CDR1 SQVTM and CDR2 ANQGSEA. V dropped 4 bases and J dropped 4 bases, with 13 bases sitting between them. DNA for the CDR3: TGCAGCGTTGGCCCCCCCGAGGCCACTGAAGCTTTCTTT. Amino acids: CSVGPPEATEAFF.

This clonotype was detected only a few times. CDR3: CAWSVKPDLGNTIYF. CDR3 DNA: TGTGCCTGGAGTGTAAAGCCAGACCTTGGAAACACCATATATTTT. V is TRBV30 and J is TRBJ1-3; D uncertain. The CDR3 extends over 15 amino acids. V was pared by 0 bases and J by 3 bases, with 12 bases between. Looked up from germline, CDR1 is GTSNPN and CDR2 is SVGIG (reference sequence).

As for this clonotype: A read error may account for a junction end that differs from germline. CDR3 loop: CAISDPRDVPTGELFF. CDR3 nucleotides: TGTGCCATCAGTGATCCGCGGGACGTCCCCACCGGGGAGCTGTTTTTT. The V and J genes are TRBV12-3 or TRBV12-4 and TRBJ2-2; D possibly corresponds to TRBD2 (6 bases). CDR3 length: 16 residues.

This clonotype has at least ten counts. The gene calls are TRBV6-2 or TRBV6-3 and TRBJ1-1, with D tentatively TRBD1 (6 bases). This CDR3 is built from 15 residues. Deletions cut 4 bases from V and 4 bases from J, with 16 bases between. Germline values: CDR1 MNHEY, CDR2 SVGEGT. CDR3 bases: TGTGCCAGCAGTTCCCATGGGGGGCGTACCACTGAAGCTTTCTTT. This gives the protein CASSSHGGRTTEAFF.

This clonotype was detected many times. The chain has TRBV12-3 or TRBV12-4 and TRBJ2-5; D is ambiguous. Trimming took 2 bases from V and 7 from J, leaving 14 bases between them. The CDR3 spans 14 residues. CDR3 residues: CASSLSKADGTQYF. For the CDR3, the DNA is TGTGCCAGCAGTTTAAGTAAGGCAGATGGGACCCAGTACTTC.

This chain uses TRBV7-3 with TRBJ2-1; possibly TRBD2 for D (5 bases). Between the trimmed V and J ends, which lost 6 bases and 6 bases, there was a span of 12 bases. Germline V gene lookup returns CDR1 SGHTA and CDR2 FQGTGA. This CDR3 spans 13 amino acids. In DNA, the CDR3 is TGTGCCAGCAGACTGTCCGAGGGCAATGAGCAGTTCTTC. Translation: CASRLSEGNEQFF.

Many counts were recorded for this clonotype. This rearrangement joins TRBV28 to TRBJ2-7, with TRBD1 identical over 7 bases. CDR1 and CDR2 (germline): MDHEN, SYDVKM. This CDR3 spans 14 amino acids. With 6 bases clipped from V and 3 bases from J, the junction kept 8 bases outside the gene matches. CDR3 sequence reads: CASSPDRRFYEQYF. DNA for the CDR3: TGTGCCAGCAGCCCGGACAGGAGATTCTACGAGCAGTACTTC.

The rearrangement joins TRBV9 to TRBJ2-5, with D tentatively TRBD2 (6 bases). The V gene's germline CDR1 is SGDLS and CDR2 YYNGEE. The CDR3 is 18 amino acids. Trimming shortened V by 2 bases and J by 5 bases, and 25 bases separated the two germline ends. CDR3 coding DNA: TGTGCCAGCAGCGTCCAAGGAGGGCAACCACGTGCATGGGAGACCCAGTACTTC. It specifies CASSVQGGQPRAWETQYF. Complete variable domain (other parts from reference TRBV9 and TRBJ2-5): DSGVTQTPKHLITATGQRVTLRCSPRSGDLSVYWYQQSLDQGLQFLIQYYNGEERAKGNILERFSAQQFPDLHSELNLSSLELGDSALYFCASSVQGGQPRAWETQYFGPGTRLLVL.

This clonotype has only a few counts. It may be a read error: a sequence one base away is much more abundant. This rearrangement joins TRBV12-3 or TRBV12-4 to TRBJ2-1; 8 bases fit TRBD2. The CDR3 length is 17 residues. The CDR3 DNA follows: TGTGCCAGCAGACCTCGGGCTCGACTAGCGCCCTACAATGAGCAGCTCTTC. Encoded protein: CASRPRARLAPYNEQLF.

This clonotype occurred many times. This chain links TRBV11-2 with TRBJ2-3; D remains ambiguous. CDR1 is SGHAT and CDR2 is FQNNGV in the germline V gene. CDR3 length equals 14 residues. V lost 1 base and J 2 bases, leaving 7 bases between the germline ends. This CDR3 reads CASSLGQATDTQYF. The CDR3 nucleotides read TGTGCCAGCAGCTTAGGGCAGGCCACAGATACGCAGTATTTT.

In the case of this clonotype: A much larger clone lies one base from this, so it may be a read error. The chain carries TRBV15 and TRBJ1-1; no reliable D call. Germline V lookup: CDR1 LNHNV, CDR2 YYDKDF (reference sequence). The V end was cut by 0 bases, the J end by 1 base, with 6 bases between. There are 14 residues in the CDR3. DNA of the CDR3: TGTGCCACCAGCAGAGATCATCCGAACACTGAAGCTTTCTTT. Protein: CATSRDHPNTEAFF.

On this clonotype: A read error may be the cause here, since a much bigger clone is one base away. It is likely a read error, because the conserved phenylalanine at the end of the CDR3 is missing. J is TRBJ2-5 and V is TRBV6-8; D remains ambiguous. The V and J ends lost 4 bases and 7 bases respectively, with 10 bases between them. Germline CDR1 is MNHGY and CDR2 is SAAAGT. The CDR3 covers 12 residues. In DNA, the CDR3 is TGTGCCAGCAGTTGGGGAAGAGGGACCCAGTACCTC. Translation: CASSWGRGTQYL.

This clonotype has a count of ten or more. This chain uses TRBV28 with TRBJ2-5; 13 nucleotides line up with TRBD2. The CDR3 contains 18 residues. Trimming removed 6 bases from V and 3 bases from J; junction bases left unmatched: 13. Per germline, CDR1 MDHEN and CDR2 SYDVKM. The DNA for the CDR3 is TGTGCCAGCAGCTTCCATCCCGGGACTAGCGGGAATGAAGAGACCCAGTACTTC. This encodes CASSFHPGTSGNEETQYF.

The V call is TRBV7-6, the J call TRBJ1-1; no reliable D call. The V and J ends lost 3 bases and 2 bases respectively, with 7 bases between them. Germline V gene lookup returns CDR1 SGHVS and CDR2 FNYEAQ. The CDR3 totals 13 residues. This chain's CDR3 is CASSLMRNTEAFF. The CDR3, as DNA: TGTGCCAGCAGCTTGATGCGTAACACTGAAGCTTTCTTT.

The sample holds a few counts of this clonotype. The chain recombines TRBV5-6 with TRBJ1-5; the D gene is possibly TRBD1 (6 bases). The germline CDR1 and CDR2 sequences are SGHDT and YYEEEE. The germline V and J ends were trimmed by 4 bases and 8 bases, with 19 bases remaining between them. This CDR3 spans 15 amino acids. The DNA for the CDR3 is TGTGCCAGCAGCAAGGACAGTTTCTGGACAGAGCCCCAGCATTTT. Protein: CASSKDSFWTEPQHF.